A single sample gave rise to the 26 T cell receptor beta chains below, sequenced in a study of T cells in Graves' hyperthyroidism and ophthalmopathy. RNA transcripts served as the template for amplifying TCR beta CDR3 regions. TCR CDR3 underwent first-round RT-PCR with the HTBI primer set. In TCRdb, the multiplex PCR reads were re-called with MiXCR into one record per CDR3 protein. Of fewer than 900,000 distinct CDR3 sequences listed, roughly 15% are singletons. Input material: blood. The receptors were gathered from a young man with Graves' hyperthyroidism.

Worth noting for this clonotype: This is likely a read error, given that the CDR3 carries no conserved phenylalanine or tryptophan at its end. The genes are TRBV27 and TRBJ2-7; 7 nucleotides align to TRBD1. The CDR3 totals 12 residues. With 6 bases clipped from V and 7 bases from J, the junction kept 6 bases outside the gene matches. Germline CDR1 reads MNHEY; CDR2 reads SMNVEV (reference sequence). As DNA, the CDR3 is TGTGCCAGCAGCCCACAGGGGCATGAGCAGTACCTC. Translated, it gives CASSPQGHEQYL.

The chain has TRBV6-2 or TRBV6-3 and TRBJ2-7; 9 nucleotides agree with TRBD1. J was trimmed by 2 bases and V by 6 bases; bases with no gene match: 8. CDR1 and CDR2 from the germline V gene are MNHEY and SVGEGT. The CDR3 contains 15 residues. CDR3 residues: CASSFGTGTPYEQYF. The CDR3 DNA reads as TGTGCCAGCAGCTTCGGGACAGGGACTCCCTACGAGCAGTACTTC.

This clonotype was detected a few times. This may arise from a read error, as a much more abundant clone is one base away. The rearrangement links TRBV27 to TRBJ2-3; TRBD2 is a possible D gene (5 bases). The CDR3 contains 13 residues. The V end lost 7 bases, the J end lost 4 bases, and 12 bases lay between the germline ends. Germline V gene lookup returns CDR1 MNHEY and CDR2 SMNVEV (reference sequence). The CDR3 coding sequence is TGTGCCAGCACCAATTACGGGGCAGATACGCAGTATTTT. Encoded protein: CASTNYGADTQYF.

The gene calls are TRBV6-2 or TRBV6-3 and TRBJ2-7; no clear D. The germline V gene has CDR1 MNHEY and CDR2 SVGEGT. The V and J ends lost 0 bases and 2 bases respectively, with 8 bases between them. The CDR3 contains 14 residues. The chain's CDR3 is CASSYSTRTYEQYF. The DNA for the CDR3 is TGTGCCAGCAGTTACTCGACCCGGACCTACGAGCAGTACTTC.

This clonotype has ten or more counts. The gene calls are TRBV5-1 and TRBJ1-5; weak D call: TRBD1 (6 bases). Trimming took off 4 bases at V and 5 bases at J, with 10 bases between the two ends. The CDR3 is 13 amino acids. The germline CDR1 and CDR2 sequences are SGHRS and YFSETQ. The CDR3 DNA reads as TGCGCCAGCAGCGTCGCAGGGGATCAGCCCCAGCATTTT. Translation gives CASSVAGDQPQHF.

This clonotype came up many times. The chain has TRBV29-1 and TRBJ2-1; 7 bases line up with TRBD2. Per germline, CDR1 SQVTM and CDR2 ANQGSEA. This CDR3 is 12 amino acids long. Trimming took 7 bases from V and 4 from J; bases not matched to a gene: 4. The CDR3: CSGGGRYNEQFF. In DNA form, the CDR3 reads TGCAGCGGTGGCGGGAGATACAATGAGCAGTTCTTC.

In this sample, this clonotype turned up a few times. The gene calls are TRBV4-2 and TRBJ2-7; 8 bases map to TRBD2. CDR1 is LGHNA and CDR2 is YNFKEQ in the germline V gene. With 1 base clipped from V and 3 bases from J, the junction kept 14 bases outside the gene matches. The CDR3 loop spans 18 amino acids. CDR3 coding DNA: TGTGCCAGCAGCCAAGCCCATGGGGGACTAGGCCAACTCTACGAGCAGTACTTC. Its protein is CASSQAHGGLGQLYEQYF.

This clonotype came up a few times. The chain recombines TRBV7-8 with TRBJ1-5; maybe TRBD1 (5 bases). CDR1 SGHVS and CDR2 FQNEAQ come from the germline V gene. CDR3 length equals 20 residues. Between the trimmed V and J ends, which lost 0 bases and 0 bases, there was a span of 21 bases. DNA for the CDR3: TGTGCCAGCAGCTTAGCGCTTGGGAGGGGCGCGCGCTATAGCAATCAGCCCCAGCATTTT. Amino acids: CASSLALGRGARYSNQPQHF.

The chain recombines TRBV15 with TRBJ1-5; no firm D call. Germline CDR1 LNHNV, CDR2 YYDKDF (reference sequence). V was clipped by 1 base and J by 0 bases, with 7 bases between them. This CDR3 has 15 amino acids. The CDR3 loop reads CATSRVRYSNQPQHF. CDR3 coding DNA: TGTGCCACCAGCAGAGTAAGGTATAGCAATCAGCCCCAGCATTTT.

This clonotype came up a few times. Germline is not matched at one junction end, which may reflect a read error. The V and J genes are TRBV12-3 or TRBV12-4 and TRBJ1-5; D uncertain. The CDR3 has 16 residues. Written as DNA, the CDR3 is TGTGCCAGCAGTCCTAATTCTTGGAGCAGCAGTCAGCCCCAGCATTTT. It translates to CASSPNSWSSSQPQHF.

The chain links TRBV29-1 to TRBJ2-5, with D perhaps assigned TRBD1 or TRBD2 (6 bases each). Trimming shortened V by 5 bases and J by 3 bases, and 7 bases separated the two germline ends. From germline, CDR1 is SQVTM and CDR2 ANQGSEA. This CDR3 is built from 11 residues. The CDR3 DNA reads TGCAGCGTTAGGGGGGAAGAGACCCAGTACTTC. Amino acid sequence: CSVRGEETQYF.

The chain employs TRBV5-1 and TRBJ2-7; D not certain. Germline V gene data show CDR1 as SGHRS and CDR2 as YFSETQ. The CDR3 is made up of 13 amino acids. The V end lost 0 bases, the J end lost 6 bases, and 10 bases lay between the germline ends. The CDR3 loop reads CASSLVPTGEQYF. The CDR3, as DNA: TGCGCCAGCAGCTTGGTTCCGACGGGCGAGCAGTACTTC.

There are many counts of this clonotype. The V and J genes are TRBV28 and TRBJ1-6; D is undetermined. The CDR3 contains 11 residues. Germline assignment: CDR1 MDHEN and CDR2 SYDVKM. With 6 bases removed from V and 14 bases from J, the gap between germline ends came to 11 bases. In nucleotides, the CDR3 is TGTGCCAGCAGCCGGGCTGGGGCCCTCCACTTT. Residues: CASSRAGALHF.

This chain connects TRBV28 to TRBJ1-2, with D possibly being TRBD1 (6 bases). Germline V gene sequence: CDR1 MDHEN, CDR2 SYDVKM. The CDR3 runs 15 residues. V lost 8 bases and J 6 bases, leaving 22 bases between the germline ends. CDR3 sequence (DNA): TGTGCCAGCTCCCCCTTGGGGGCGTCAGGGGATGGCTACACCTTC. Encoded protein: CASSPLGASGDGYTF.

The chain employs TRBV7-9 and TRBJ2-3, with 9 nucleotides matching TRBD2. The CDR3 totals 17 residues. Germline CDR1 SEHNR, CDR2 FQNEAQ (reference sequence). With 1 base clipped from V and 8 bases from J, the junction kept 13 bases outside the gene matches. The CDR3 region has the DNA TGTGCCAGCAGCTTAGTCGGTAGCGGGAGCGCTCGGGTTACGCAGTATTTT. Protein sequence: CASSLVGSGSARVTQYF.

This chain links TRBV9 with TRBJ2-1; 10 positions agree with TRBD2. This CDR3 is built from 21 residues. The germline V gene has CDR1 SGDLS and CDR2 YYNGEE. J was trimmed by 1 base and V by 3 bases; bases with no gene match: 19. CDR3 sequence: CASSGAVSGRAHTTSYNEQFF. CDR3 DNA: TGTGCCAGCAGCGGAGCAGTCAGCGGGAGGGCCCATACAACATCCTACAATGAGCAGTTCTTC.

Ten or more counts support this clonotype. The chain carries TRBV29-1 and TRBJ2-3; TRBD2 matches 16 bases. V shed 6 bases and J 1 base; nucleotides not matched to a gene: 13. The CDR3 length is 19 residues. Germline-derived CDR1 and CDR2 are SQVTM and ANQGSEA. The CDR3, as DNA: TGCAGCGTAATACCGCTGGGACTAGCGGGAGGGCCAGGCACAGATACGCAGTATTTT. It encodes CSVIPLGLAGGPGTDTQYF.

This chain links TRBV3-1 with TRBJ2-7; 9 bases map to TRBD2. Germline V lookup: CDR1 LGHDT, CDR2 YNNKEL (reference sequence). After removal of 1 base from V and 7 bases from J, the junction contained 2 bases not matched to a gene. This CDR3 comprises 13 residues. This chain's CDR3 is CASSQVAGGEQYF. The CDR3, as DNA: TGTGCCAGCAGCCAAGTTGCGGGAGGGGAGCAGTACTTC.

This clonotype was found a few times. This chain connects TRBV27 to TRBJ2-2, with D possibly TRBD1 on 6 matching bases. The CDR3 has 16 residues. CDR1 and CDR2 (germline): MNHEY, SMNVEV (reference sequence). Trimming pared 6 bases from V and 6 bases from J, leaving 20 bases between. The CDR3 region has the DNA TGTGCCAGCAGGTGGAAGTTGGGGGCTACAGCCGGGGAGCTGTTTTTT. Residues: CASRWKLGATAGELFF.

This clonotype was counted between two and nine times. This chain connects TRBV12-3 or TRBV12-4 to TRBJ2-5; D is possibly TRBD2 (5 bases). The CDR3 is made up of 15 amino acids. V shed 5 bases and J shed 0 bases, with 13 bases lying between them. CDR3 nucleotide sequence: TGTGCCAGCAGTCCTCGGACGGGGTACCAAGAGACCCAGTACTTC. Translated: CASSPRTGYQETQYF.

The V and J genes are TRBV5-1 and TRBJ1-2; no clear D gene. Per germline, CDR1 SGHRS and CDR2 YFSETQ. The V end lost 3 bases, the J end lost 5 bases, and 14 bases lay between the germline ends. This CDR3 has 14 amino acids. The CDR3 DNA follows: TGCGCCAGCAGCTCCTCCGGGAGCTGGTATGGCTACACCTTC. It is translated as CASSSSGSWYGYTF.

V is TRBV18 and J is TRBJ1-6; possibly TRBD1 for D (5 bases). This CDR3 region has 15 residues. Looked up from germline, CDR1 is KGHSH and CDR2 is LQKENI. Deletions cut 3 bases from V and 7 bases from J, with 13 bases between. CDR3 sequence reads: CASSPGESKNSPLHF. Written as DNA, the CDR3 is TGTGCCAGCTCACCGGGGGAGTCTAAGAATTCACCCCTCCACTTT.

This clonotype was seen once. This rearrangement joins TRBV5-6 to TRBJ2-3; no clear D gene. This CDR3 comprises 10 residues. Trimming removed 4 bases from V and 7 bases from J, with 4 bases in between. Germline V gene sequence: CDR1 SGHDT, CDR2 YYEEEE. CDR3 bases: TGTGCCAGCAGCCCTCATACGCAGTATTTT. The encoded protein is CASSPHTQYF.

This clonotype was counted many times. The CDR3 nucleotides read TGTGCCAGCCTCTCGGACGCCCCGGGAGGGGAGCTGTTTTTT. Protein product: CASLSDAPGGELFF. The rearrangement joins TRBV11-1 to TRBJ2-2; a weak D match, TRBD2 (5 bases). V lost 8 bases and J 8 bases, leaving 18 bases between the germline ends. Germline assignment: CDR1 SGHAT and CDR2 FQDESV (reference sequence). The CDR3 sequence is 14 residues long.

This clonotype was recorded many times. The chain couples TRBV2 to TRBJ2-1; TRBD1 matches at 9 bases. Germline CDR1 SNHLY, CDR2 FYNNEI. V gave up 10 bases and J gave up 7 bases; unmatched junction bases: 14. The CDR3 runs to 15 residues. DNA of the CDR3: TGTGCCATCCTCGTGAGGGGGACAGGGAGGAATGAGCAGTTCTTC. Its translation: CAILVRGTGRNEQFF.

V gene TRBV6-1 combines with J gene TRBJ1-1; TRBD1 might be the D (5 bases). Germline V gives CDR1 MNHNS, CDR2 SASEGT. This CDR3 contains 14 residues. V was trimmed by 8 bases and J by 5 bases, leaving 18 bases between them. In nucleotides, the CDR3 is TGTGCCAGCGGCTTACAGGCCCTGGATACTGAAGCTTTCTTT. It translates to CASGLQALDTEAFF.